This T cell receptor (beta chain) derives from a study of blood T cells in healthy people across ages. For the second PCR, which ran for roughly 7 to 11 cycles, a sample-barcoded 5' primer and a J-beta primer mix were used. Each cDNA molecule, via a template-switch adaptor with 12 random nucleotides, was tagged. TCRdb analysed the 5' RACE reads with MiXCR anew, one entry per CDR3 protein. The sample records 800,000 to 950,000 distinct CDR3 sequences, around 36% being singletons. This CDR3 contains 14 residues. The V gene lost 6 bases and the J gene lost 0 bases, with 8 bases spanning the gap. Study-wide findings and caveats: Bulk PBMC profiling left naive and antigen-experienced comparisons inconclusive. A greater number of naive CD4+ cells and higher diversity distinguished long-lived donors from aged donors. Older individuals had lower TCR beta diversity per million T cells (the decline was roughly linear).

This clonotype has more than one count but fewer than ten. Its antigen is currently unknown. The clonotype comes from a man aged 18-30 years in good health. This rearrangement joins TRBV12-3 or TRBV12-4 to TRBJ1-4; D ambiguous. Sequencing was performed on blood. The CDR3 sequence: CASSASATNEKLFF. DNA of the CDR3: TGTGCCAGCAGCGCCAGTGCAACTAATGAAAAACTGTTTTTT.